This section outlines one T cell receptor (beta chain) sequence together with its context. Method: immunoSEQ multiplex PCR; TCRdb's copy keeps in-frame clones and lacks some. Of over 15,000 clones listed, 85% to 95% are singletons. The sample originates from a study of graft-versus-host responses after intestinal transplantation. V lost 3 bases, J lost 6 bases, and 19 bases lay in between. In germline, CDR1 is SGDLS, CDR2 YYNGEE. The CDR3 loop spans 15 amino acids. The receptor comes from a human patient who received an intestinal transplant, so some T cells may come from the graft donor. The starting material was PBMCs, obtained 23 days after intestinal transplant. V is TRBV9 and J is TRBJ2-7; D might be TRBD1 or TRBD2, each matching 5 bases. The CDR3: CASSAVGENNGEQYF. In nucleotides, the CDR3 is TGTGCCAGCAGCGCCGTGGGGGAGAACAACGGCGAGCAGTACTTC.